These 20 T cell receptor beta chains share one sample of origin, sequenced in a study of blood T cell repertoires in COVID-19. Method: immunoSEQ multiplex PCR; TCRdb's copy keeps in-frame clones and lacks some. The repertoire has fewer than 250,000 clones, approximately 84% of them found once; the top ten carry roughly 3.2%. The specimen sequenced was PBMCs or T cells enriched from blood (not recorded which). The receptors were gathered from a woman aged 30 to 39 who had recovered from COVID-19.

The V call is TRBV7-8, the J call TRBJ2-7; D is unclear. The germline gives CDR1 SGHVS, CDR2 FQNEAQ. The ends were cut back, 4 bases at V and 8 bases at J, with 15 bases in the middle. This CDR3 region has 13 residues. The CDR3 region is CASSSLPLVKQYV. The CDR3 DNA follows: TGTGCCAGCAGCTCCCTCCCTTTAGTGAAGCAGTACGTC.

The rearrangement joins TRBV29-1 to TRBJ2-7; 10 nucleotides align to TRBD1. Germline values: CDR1 SQVTM, CDR2 ANQGSEA. The CDR3 loop spans 13 amino acids. V was pared by 6 bases and J by 3 bases, with 5 bases of the junction left unmatched. The CDR3 loop is CSVGDRGLYEQYF. The CDR3 DNA follows: TGCAGCGTGGGAGACAGGGGGCTCTACGAGCAGTACTTC.

CDR3 bases: TGCGCCAGCAGCCCGACAGGGGCTGGGGCCAACGTCCTGACTTTC. Its translation is CASSPTGAGANVLTF. The gene calls are TRBV5-1 and TRBJ2-6, with TRBD1 matching 8 bases. Looked up from germline, CDR1 is SGHRS and CDR2 is YFSETQ. CDR3 length equals 15 residues. Trimming cost V 4 bases and J 2 bases; bases outside gene matches: 2. The whole variable domain, filled in from reference TRBV5-1 and TRBJ2-6, reads KAGVTQTPRYLIKTRGQQVTLSCSPISGHRSVSWYQQTPGQGLQFLFEYFSETQRNKGNFPGRFSGRQFSNSRSEMNVSTLELGDSALYLCASSPTGAGANVLTFGAGSRLTVL.

The chain joins TRBV5-1 to TRBJ1-4; 8 bases agree with TRBD1. Trimming removed 5 bases from V and 6 bases from J; junction bases left unmatched: 12. CDR1 and CDR2 from the germline V gene are SGHRS and YFSETQ. CDR3 length: 16 residues. DNA of the CDR3: TGCGCCAGCAGAGGGCAGGGGGCTGGTCGTGATGAAAAACTGTTTTTT. Protein: CASRGQGAGRDEKLFF.

The gene calls are TRBV6-4 and TRBJ1-6; possible D gene TRBD1, 6 bases. Germline CDR1 and CDR2: MRHNA and SNTAGT. This CDR3 is 13 amino acids long. V lost 6 bases to trimming and J lost 7 bases, with 10 bases between them. This chain's CDR3 is CASRETGNSPLHF. The CDR3 bases are TGTGCCAGCAGGGAAACAGGGAATTCACCCCTCCACTTT.

V gene TRBV19 combines with J gene TRBJ2-1, with 16 bases identical to TRBD2. Germline V lookup: CDR1 LNHDA, CDR2 SQIVND (reference sequence). The CDR3 contains 17 residues. The V gene end was trimmed by 6 bases and the J gene end by 2 bases; junction bases not matched to a gene: 4. The CDR3 here is CASRGTSGRGPYNEQFF. CDR3 in DNA: TGTGCCAGTAGGGGGACTAGCGGGAGGGGCCCCTACAATGAGCAGTTCTTC.

The gene calls are TRBV3-1 (or the pseudogene TRBV3-2) and TRBJ2-7; D might be TRBD2 (5 bases). CDR3 length: 13 amino acids. Germline CDR1 LGHDT, CDR2 YNNKEL (reference sequence). V shed 0 bases and J shed 3 bases, with 6 bases lying between them. Written as DNA, the CDR3 is TGTGCCAGCAGCCAAGAAGGACTCTACGAGCAGTACTTC. It yields the protein CASSQEGLYEQYF.

This chain links TRBV15 with TRBJ2-5; 9 bases are shared with TRBD1. From germline, CDR1 is LNHNV and CDR2 YYDKDF (reference sequence). Trimming took 2 bases from V and 1 from J; bases not matched to a gene: 8. The CDR3 length is 17 residues. The CDR3 DNA is TGTGCCACCAGCAGAACTCGGGACAGGGTCGTCCAAGAGACCCAGTACTTC. Amino acids: CATSRTRDRVVQETQYF. Using reference TRBV15 and TRBJ2-5 for the parts outside the CDR3, the full variable domain is DAMVIQNPRYQVTQFGKPVTLSCSQTLNHNVMYWYQQKSSQAPKLLFHYYDKDFNNEADTPDNFQSRRPNTSFCFLDIRSPGLGDTAMYLCATSRTRDRVVQETQYFGPGTRLLVL.

The chain joins TRBV5-1 to TRBJ2-3; D is perhaps TRBD2 (7 bases). The germline V gene has CDR1 SGHRS and CDR2 YFSETQ. This CDR3 has 15 amino acids. Trimming took 2 bases from V and 2 from J, leaving 12 bases between them. CDR3 DNA: TGCGCCAGCAGCTTTGGGGGGGGCAACACAGATACGCAGTATTTT. This codes for CASSFGGGNTDTQYF. Full variable domain (remainder filled in from reference TRBV5-1 and TRBJ2-3): KAGVTQTPRYLIKTRGQQVTLSCSPISGHRSVSWYQQTPGQGLQFLFEYFSETQRNKGNFPGRFSGRQFSNSRSEMNVSTLELGDSALYLCASSFGGGNTDTQYFGPGTRLTVL.

The chain employs TRBV9 and TRBJ2-7, with 7 bases lining up with TRBD2. CDR3 length: 15 residues. Germline loops: CDR1 SGDLS, CDR2 YYNGEE. V was clipped by 0 bases and J by 4 bases; unmatched bases: 7. The CDR3 loop is CASSVAAGVAYEQYF. CDR3 coding DNA: TGTGCCAGCAGCGTAGCTGCGGGAGTGGCGTACGAGCAGTACTTC.

The chain joins TRBV18 to TRBJ1-2; no firm D call. The CDR3 has 16 residues. Between the trimmed V and J ends, which lost 4 bases and 0 bases, there was a span of 15 bases. CDR1 and CDR2 from the germline V gene are KGHSH and LQKENI. CDR3 coding DNA: TGTGCCAGCTCACTAGGCGGGTCATCAGCTAACTATGGCTACACCTTC. Translating it yields CASSLGGSSANYGYTF.

The chain is built from TRBV5-6 and TRBJ1-2; TRBD1 agrees at 8 bases. V lost 1 base and J lost 7; bases outside the gene matches: 12. The length of the CDR3 is 16 residues. Germline values: CDR1 SGHDT, CDR2 YYEEEE. In DNA form, the CDR3 reads TGTGCCAGCAGCTTGACAGGGGGTGATAACAGAGGTGGCTACACCTTC. Its protein product is CASSLTGGDNRGGYTF.

The chain links TRBV7-3 to TRBJ1-2; D is possibly TRBD1 (5 bases). Germline lookup yields CDR1 SGHTA and CDR2 FQGTGA. V was shortened by 5 bases and J by 7 bases, with 14 bases between the two germline ends. The CDR3 consists of 13 residues. The CDR3 reads CASSPRGESGYTF. CDR3 nucleotides: TGTGCCAGCAGCCCCCGGGGGGAAAGTGGCTACACCTTC.

This chain joins TRBV7-2 and TRBJ1-1; D is uncertain. The germline V and J ends were trimmed by 5 bases and 6 bases, with 22 bases remaining between them. CDR1 is SGHTA and CDR2 is FQGNSA in the germline V gene. CDR3 length: 16 residues. For the CDR3, the DNA is TGTGCCAGCAGCCCAACCCGGGTTTCGTACGGCGCTGAAGCTTTCTTT. Amino acids: CASSPTRVSYGAEAFF. Full variable domain (rest looked up from reference TRBV7-2 and TRBJ1-1): GAGVSQSPSNKVTEKGKDVELRCDPISGHTALYWYRQSLGQGLEFLIYFQGNSAPDKSGLPSDRFSAERTGGSVSTLTIQRTQQEDSAVYLCASSPTRVSYGAEAFFGQGTRLTVV.

The chain recombines TRBV24-1 with TRBJ1-2; a possible D gene is TRBD1 (5 bases). CDR3 length equals 13 residues. V was cut by 7 bases and J by 6 bases, with 14 bases left in between. Germline CDR1 is KGHDR and CDR2 is SFDVKD. CDR3 bases: TGTGCCACCAGCCGCAGGGATTTCGATGGCTACACCTTC. It specifies CATSRRDFDGYTF.

The chain employs TRBV19 and TRBJ2-7, with 10 positions matching TRBD1. Germline lookup yields CDR1 LNHDA and CDR2 SQIVND (reference sequence). This CDR3 is 17 amino acids long. Trimming took 1 base from V and 6 from J; bases not matched to a gene: 12. The CDR3 region is CASSIVGTGALRGEQYF. The CDR3 DNA reads TGTGCCAGTAGTATAGTCGGGACAGGGGCCCTGAGGGGCGAGCAGTACTTC.

This clone was detected a few times. The V gene is TRBV5-1, the J gene TRBJ2-3; TRBD2 is a possible D gene (6 bases). With 0 bases removed from V and 0 bases from J, the gap between germline ends came to 8 bases. CDR1 SGHRS and CDR2 YFSETQ come from the germline V gene. This CDR3 is 15 amino acids long. The CDR3 nucleotides read TGCGCCAGCAGCTTGGATGGACTAAGCACAGATACGCAGTATTTT. Translating gives CASSLDGLSTDTQYF.

The genes are TRBV5-1 and TRBJ1-4; 7 bases are a match to TRBD1. The CDR3 sequence is 14 residues long. Germline V lookup: CDR1 SGHRS, CDR2 YFSETQ. Unmatched junction bases numbered 4, after V lost 4 bases and J lost 4 bases. CDR3 residues: CASSPGQYNEKLFF. Here the CDR3 DNA reads TGCGCCAGCAGCCCGGGACAGTATAATGAAAAACTGTTTTTT.

J is TRBJ1-2 and V is TRBV4-2; no clear D. Germline assignment: CDR1 LGHNA and CDR2 YNFKEQ. The CDR3 is 14 amino acids. V lost 0 bases and J 4 bases, leaving 9 bases between the germline ends. The CDR3 reads CASSQDLVSYGYTF. Written as DNA, the CDR3 is TGTGCCAGCAGCCAAGATTTGGTCAGCTATGGCTACACCTTC.

The chain employs TRBV7-9 and TRBJ2-2; 7 bases are shared with TRBD1. Unmatched junction bases numbered 6, after V lost 5 bases and J lost 0 bases. This CDR3 is 16 amino acids long. Germline-derived CDR1 and CDR2 are SEHNR and FQNEAQ (reference sequence). CDR3 amino acids: CASSRPTGSNTGELFF. CDR3 bases: TGTGCCAGCAGCCGCCCGACAGGGTCGAACACCGGGGAGCTGTTTTTT.